One and the same sample provided the 9 T cell receptor beta chains below, sequenced in a study of blood T cell repertoires in COVID-19. Data came from immunoSEQ multiplex PCR; TCRdb stores just in-frame clones and leaves some out. The table has about 170,000 clones, approximately 86% seen once. The sequenced sample consisted of peripheral blood. The receptors stem from a man between 65 and 79 years old with acute or convalescent COVID-19.

The chain links TRBV5-1 to TRBJ2-1, with TRBD2 identical over 7 bases. There are 15 residues in the CDR3. Trimming took 3 bases from V and 4 from J; bases not matched to a gene: 7. From germline, CDR1 is SGHRS and CDR2 YFSETQ. The CDR3 is CASSSSLAEYNEQFF. In DNA form, the CDR3 reads TGCGCCAGCAGCTCTTCTCTAGCGGAATACAATGAGCAGTTCTTC.

The chain has TRBV12-5 and TRBJ2-3; D ambiguous. CDR1 LGHNT and CDR2 FRNRAP come from the germline V gene. Trimming shortened V by 1 base and J by 8 bases, and 10 bases separated the two germline ends. The CDR3 runs to 13 residues. CDR3 coding DNA: TGTGCTAGTGGTTTGGCCCCTATCCCTACGCAGTATTTT. The encoded protein is CASGLAPIPTQYF.

This clone was seen a handful of times. The chain has TRBV2 and TRBJ1-2; 7 nucleotides align to TRBD1. Germline values: CDR1 SNHLY, CDR2 FYNNEI. V dropped 8 bases and J dropped 4; count of bases not matched to a gene: 16. This CDR3 has 16 amino acids. The CDR3 sequence is CASWGDGDSLGYGYTF. The CDR3 DNA sequence: TGTGCCAGCTGGGGTGATGGGGACAGCTTGGGCTATGGCTACACCTTC.

This clone was recorded once. V gene TRBV6-1 combines with J gene TRBJ1-3; 7 bases match TRBD1. The CDR3 runs 13 residues. Germline V CDR1 and CDR2: MNHNS, SASEGT. The V segment lost 6 bases and the J segment 8 bases; nucleotides outside the gene matches: 7. This CDR3 reads CASRYRGPDTIYF. The CDR3 DNA reads as TGTGCCAGCAGGTACAGGGGTCCGGACACCATATATTTT.

This clone was seen a single time. The chain combines TRBV5-5 with TRBJ1-6; TRBD1 might be the D (5 bases). In germline, CDR1 is SGHKS, CDR2 YYEKEE (reference sequence). V lost 2 bases, J lost 12 bases, and 12 bases lay in between. The CDR3 sequence is 13 residues long. The CDR3 DNA reads as TGTGCCAGCAGCTTTTCCCCGGGGGAACCCCTCCACTTT. This translates into CASSFSPGEPLHF. The entire variable domain, with the rest obtained from reference TRBV5-5 and TRBJ1-6, is as follows: DAGVTQSPTHLIKTRGQQVTLRCSPISGHKSVSWYQQVLGQGPQFIFQYYEKEERGRGNFPDRFSARQFPNYSSELNVNALLLGDSALYLCASSFSPGEPLHFGNGTRLTVT.

The chain links TRBV18 to TRBJ2-1; TRBD2 matches at 13 bases. The V segment lost 0 bases and the J segment 7 bases; nucleotides outside the gene matches: 6. Germline CDR1 is KGHSH and CDR2 is LQKENI. This CDR3 region has 17 residues. The CDR3 reads CASSPPALAGGGNEQFF. The DNA for the CDR3 is TGTGCCAGCTCACCACCGGCACTAGCGGGAGGGGGTAATGAGCAGTTCTTC.

The chain recombines TRBV27 with TRBJ2-3; D is perhaps TRBD2 (7 bases). Per germline, CDR1 MNHEY and CDR2 SMNVEV (reference sequence). The length of the CDR3 is 15 residues. With 3 bases removed from V and 1 base from J, the gap between germline ends came to 11 bases. The CDR3, as DNA: TGTGCCAGCAGTTTTAGGCGGGGGCGCACAGATACGCAGTATTTT. It specifies CASSFRRGRTDTQYF.

The chain recombines TRBV19 with TRBJ1-4; TRBD1 matches 11 bases. The length of the CDR3 is 16 residues. After removal of 7 bases from V and 0 bases from J, the junction contained 4 bases not matched to a gene. CDR1 and CDR2 from the germline V gene are LNHDA and SQIVND (reference sequence). The chain's CDR3 is CASIGQGAATNEKLFF. The DNA for the CDR3 is TGTGCCAGTATAGGACAGGGGGCCGCAACTAATGAAAAACTGTTTTTT.

This clone has only one observation. The rearrangement links TRBV4-3 to TRBJ1-2, with 8 bases lining up with TRBD1. There are 14 residues in the CDR3. Trimming cost V 4 bases and J 4 bases; bases outside gene matches: 5. Germline V gene lookup returns CDR1 LGHNA and CDR2 YSLEER. This CDR3 is CASSLYRGVYGYTF. The CDR3 DNA follows: TGCGCCAGCAGCCTCTACAGGGGGGTCTATGGCTACACCTTC.